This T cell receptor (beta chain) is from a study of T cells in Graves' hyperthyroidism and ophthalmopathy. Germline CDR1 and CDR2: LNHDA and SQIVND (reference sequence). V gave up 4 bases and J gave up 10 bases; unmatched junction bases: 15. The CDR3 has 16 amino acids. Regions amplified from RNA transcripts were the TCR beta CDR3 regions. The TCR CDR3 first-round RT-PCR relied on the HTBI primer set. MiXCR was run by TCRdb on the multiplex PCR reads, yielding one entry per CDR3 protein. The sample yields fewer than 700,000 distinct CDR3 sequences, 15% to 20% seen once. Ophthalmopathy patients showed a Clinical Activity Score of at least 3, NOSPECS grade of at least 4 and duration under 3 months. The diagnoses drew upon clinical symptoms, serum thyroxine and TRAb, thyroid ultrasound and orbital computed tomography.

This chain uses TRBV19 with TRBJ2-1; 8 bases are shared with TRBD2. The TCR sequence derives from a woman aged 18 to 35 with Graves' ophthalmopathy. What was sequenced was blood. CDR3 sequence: CASSTIQRGPLYEQFF. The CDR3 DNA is TGTGCCAGTAGTACGATCCAGCGGGGGCCCTTGTACGAGCAGTTCTTC.